The 13 T cell receptor beta chains below come from one sample, sequenced in a study of T cell responses to AZD1222 COVID-19 vaccine. Libraries were prepared by immunoSEQ multiplex PCR; TCRdb keeps only in-frame clonotypes and omits some of them. The sample records about 150,000 clones, 90% to 95% being singletons. This material consisted of peripheral blood, taken on day 0 of AZD1222 vaccination. These receptors came from an adult in good health.

CDR3 DNA: TGCGCCAGCAGCCCCCAACCCCTCGCGGCATCTAGCACAGATACGCAGTATTTT. Translation gives CASSPQPLAASSTDTQYF. The genes are TRBV5-1 and TRBJ2-3; D is undetermined. CDR3 length: 18 amino acids. Trimming stripped 4 bases from V and 0 bases from J, with 21 bases between. Germline CDR1 is SGHRS and CDR2 is YFSETQ.

J is TRBJ1-4 and V is TRBV5-4, with 8 nucleotides matching TRBD1. Trimming cost V 0 bases and J 17 bases; bases outside gene matches: 9. This CDR3 spans 13 amino acids. CDR1 and CDR2 (germline): SGHNT, YYREEE (reference sequence). CDR3 bases: TGTGCCAGCAGCTTGGACGCTGGGACAGGTATTTTTTTT. Its protein is CASSLDAGTGIFF.

The rearrangement uses TRBV4-3 and TRBJ2-1; perhaps TRBD1 as D (5 bases). Germline CDR1 is LGHNA and CDR2 is YSLEER. The CDR3 contains 15 residues. V lost 4 bases and J lost 8, with 18 bases in between. This CDR3 is CASSPVRGLSDEQFF. In nucleotides, the CDR3 is TGCGCCAGCAGCCCTGTAAGGGGTTTAAGTGATGAGCAGTTCTTC.

J is TRBJ2-7 and V is TRBV28; TRBD2 agrees at 10 bases. The germline V gene has CDR1 MDHEN and CDR2 SYDVKM. With 4 bases clipped from V and 5 bases from J, the junction kept 11 bases outside the gene matches. The CDR3 is 16 residues long. CDR3 DNA sequence: TGTGCCAGCAGTTCCCCCGGTAGCGGGAGGACTAACGAGCAGTACTTC. Its translation is CASSSPGSGRTNEQYF.

This clone was counted a few times. V and J are TRBV28 and TRBJ1-5, with unresolved D. The V and J ends lost 7 bases and 1 base respectively, with 11 bases between them. The CDR3 extends over 14 amino acids. Germline V gene data show CDR1 as MDHEN and CDR2 as SYDVKM. In DNA, the CDR3 is TGTGCCAGCACCACACCCGACAGCAATCAGCCCCAGCATTTT. Amino acid sequence: CASTTPDSNQPQHF.

V is TRBV6-5 and J is TRBJ1-2, with no clear D. This CDR3 region has 13 residues. Germline assignment: CDR1 MNHEY and CDR2 SVGAGI. V lost 5 bases, J lost 0 bases, and 7 bases lay in between. CDR3 region: CASSPAANYGYTF. CDR3 nucleotide sequence: TGTGCCAGCAGTCCAGCAGCTAACTATGGCTACACCTTC.

The chain uses TRBV10-2 and TRBJ2-5; 10 bases line up with TRBD2. Trimming at V came to 2 bases and at J to 1 base, leaving 4 bases not matched to a gene. The CDR3 totals 16 residues. Germline CDR1 is WSHSY and CDR2 is SAAADI. The CDR3 here is CASSEPRTSGQETQYF. CDR3 in DNA: TGCGCCAGCAGTGAGCCACGGACTAGCGGCCAAGAGACCCAGTACTTC.

This sequence joins TRBV27 and TRBJ2-3; TRBD2 might be the D (5 bases). Germline lookup yields CDR1 MNHEY and CDR2 SMNVEV (reference sequence). Trimming took 5 bases from V and 0 from J, leaving 12 bases between them. The CDR3 runs 15 residues. The CDR3 DNA reads TGTGCCAGCAGTAGAGGGTTGCCTAGCACAGATACGCAGTATTTT. Amino acids: CASSRGLPSTDTQYF.

This clone has only one observation. The chain joins TRBV5-1 to TRBJ2-7; 11 nucleotides align to TRBD2. The CDR3 length is 15 residues. Germline V CDR1 and CDR2: SGHRS, YFSETQ. The J segment lost 3 bases and the V segment lost 0 bases, leaving 2 bases of the junction unmatched. The CDR3 nucleotides are TGCGCCAGCAGCTTGGGCCTAGCGGGGGGCTACGAGCAGTACTTC. This translates into CASSLGLAGGYEQYF.

This chain links TRBV6-2 or TRBV6-3 with TRBJ1-2, with D tentatively TRBD1 (5 bases). V was cut by 3 bases and J by 13 bases, with 21 bases left in between. The CDR3 length is 14 residues. Germline V lookup: CDR1 MNHEY, CDR2 SVGEGT. The CDR3 sequence is CASSYLDSVPPGTF. In DNA form, the CDR3 reads TGTGCCAGCAGTTATCTCGACAGCGTGCCTCCAGGCACCTTC.

The V gene is TRBV11-1, the J gene TRBJ1-2; a weak D match, TRBD1 (5 bases). From germline, CDR1 is SGHAT and CDR2 FQDESV (reference sequence). With 5 bases removed from V and 8 bases from J, the gap between germline ends came to 18 bases. The CDR3 spans 14 residues. The CDR3 DNA follows: TGTGCCAGCAGCCCCCGTTGGCAGGGTACCGGCTACACCTTC. Encoded protein: CASSPRWQGTGYTF. Together with reference TRBV11-1 and TRBJ1-2, the CDR3 gives the full variable domain: EAEVAQSPRYKITEKSQAVAFWCDPISGHATLYWYRQILGQGPELLVQFQDESVVDDSQLPKDRFSAERLKGVDSTLKIQPAELGDSAMYLCASSPRWQGTGYTFGSGTRLTVV.

The rearrangement joins TRBV13 to TRBJ1-1; D unclear. Germline-derived CDR1 and CDR2 are PRHDT and FYEKMQ (reference sequence). The CDR3 has 14 amino acids. V was clipped by 7 bases and J by 3 bases, with 15 bases between them. Written as DNA, the CDR3 is TGTGCCAGCAAACAACCCCCTCGGGACACTGAAGCTTTCTTT. Its translation is CASKQPPRDTEAFF. The full variable domain, completed using reference TRBV13 and TRBJ1-1, is AAGVIQSPRHLIKEKRETATLKCYPIPRHDTVYWYQQGPGQDPQFLISFYEKMQSDKGSIPDRFSAQQFSDYHSELNMSSLELGDSALYFCASKQPPRDTEAFFGQGTRLTVV.

The chain couples TRBV7-9 to TRBJ1-1; 11 bases line up with TRBD1. V shed 3 bases, J shed 1 base, and the junction held 4 bases outside the gene matches. Germline lookup yields CDR1 SEHNR and CDR2 FQNEAQ (reference sequence). This CDR3 comprises 16 residues. CDR3 in DNA: TGTGCCAGCAGCTTGGGACAGGGGGTGGAGAACACTGAAGCTTTCTTT. Its protein product is CASSLGQGVENTEAFF.